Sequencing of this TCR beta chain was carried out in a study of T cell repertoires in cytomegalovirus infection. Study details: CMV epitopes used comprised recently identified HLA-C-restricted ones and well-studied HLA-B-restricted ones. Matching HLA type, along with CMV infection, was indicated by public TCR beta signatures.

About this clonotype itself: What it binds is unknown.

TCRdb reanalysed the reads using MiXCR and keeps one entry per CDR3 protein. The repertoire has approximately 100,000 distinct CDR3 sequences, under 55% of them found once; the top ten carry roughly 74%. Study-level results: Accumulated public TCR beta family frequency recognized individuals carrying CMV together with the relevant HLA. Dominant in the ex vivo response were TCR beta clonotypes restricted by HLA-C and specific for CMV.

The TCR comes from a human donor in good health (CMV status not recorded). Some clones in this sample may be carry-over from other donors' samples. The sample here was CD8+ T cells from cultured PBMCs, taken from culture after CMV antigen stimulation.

The CDR3 loop is CASSLGLAVYTQYF. CDR3 nucleotide sequence: TGTGCCAGCAGTTTGGGACTAGCAGTATATACGCAGTATTTT. This rearrangement joins TRBV12-3 or TRBV12-4 to TRBJ2-3; TRBD2 agrees at 9 bases. The V gene end was trimmed by 3 bases and the J gene end by 7 bases; junction bases not matched to a gene: 5. The CDR3 is 14 residues long.